The T cell receptor beta chain under discussion was sequenced for a study of vaccination effects on CD4 cells after COVID-19. Within the sample, this clone is medium-sized. Its antigen remains unidentified. Clones were read by immunoSEQ multiplex PCR, and TCRdb kept only the in-frame ones, dropping some. This sample carries some 15,000 clones, approximately 70% of them seen once, and the ten largest clones take about 10%. Antigen-specific CD4+ T cells were expanded with viral peptide pools in the ViraFEST assay before sequencing. The authors isolated CD4+ T cells after around 9 days of culture. Every participant took two doses of the BNT162b2 or mRNA-1273 vaccine. Having tested negative for nucleocapsid antibodies, the vaccine recipients showed no prior SARS-CoV-2 infection. A density of fewer than 2.5 million PBMC per well was used; these cells were cultured with roughly 10 IU/ml IL-2 and approximately 10 ug/ml peptides. Half the medium was swapped for IL-2 medium on days 3 and 7.

Trimming shortened V by 0 bases and J by 2 bases, and 14 bases separated the two germline ends. The CDR3 runs to 16 residues. CDR1 is LGHDT, CDR2 YNNKEL, per germline (reference sequence). Broader study findings: Late in the post-vaccination period, infection-induced and vaccine-induced clones underwent marked clonal contraction.

The sample was CD4+ T cells from PBMCs cultured with SARS-CoV-2 spike peptides, taken after COVID-19 vaccination. The V and J genes are TRBV3-1 (or the pseudogene TRBV3-2) and TRBJ2-7; D not resolved. This TCR derives from a human donor who received a COVID-19 vaccine. The CDR3 DNA follows: TGTGCCAGCAGCCAAGAAGTAGGGTATACAACCTACGAGCAGTACTTC. Its protein product is CASSQEVGYTTYEQYF.